This paragraph reports one T cell receptor (beta chain). Its matching antigen is unknown. Generated by immunoSEQ multiplex PCR, the TCRdb table keeps only in-frame clones and is missing some. Of approximately 190,000 clones in the sample, roughly 92% were seen once. This specimen comes from a study of T cell responses to AZD1222 COVID-19 vaccine. V lost 2 bases and J lost 3, with 4 bases in between. In germline, CDR1 is GTSNPN, CDR2 SVGIG (reference sequence). The CDR3 has 11 amino acids. Study-wide results and limits: Among the donors, most were white British and more were female, and clonal diversity was possibly underestimated. Dominant at 160-218 and 743-854, vaccine-associated CD4 TCRs also spanned spike. Among those given AZD1222, only five or six were seropositive at baseline.

It was second doses at about 4 or about 12 weeks that were pooled. The V gene is TRBV30, the J gene TRBJ1-2; D is unclear. This clonotype was obtained from an adult who received the AZD1222 COVID-19 vaccine. The sample consisted of peripheral blood, taken 28 days after the second AZD1222 dose. Here the CDR3 reads CAWSLDYGYTF. The CDR3 nucleotides are TGTGCCTGGAGTCTCGACTATGGCTACACCTTC.